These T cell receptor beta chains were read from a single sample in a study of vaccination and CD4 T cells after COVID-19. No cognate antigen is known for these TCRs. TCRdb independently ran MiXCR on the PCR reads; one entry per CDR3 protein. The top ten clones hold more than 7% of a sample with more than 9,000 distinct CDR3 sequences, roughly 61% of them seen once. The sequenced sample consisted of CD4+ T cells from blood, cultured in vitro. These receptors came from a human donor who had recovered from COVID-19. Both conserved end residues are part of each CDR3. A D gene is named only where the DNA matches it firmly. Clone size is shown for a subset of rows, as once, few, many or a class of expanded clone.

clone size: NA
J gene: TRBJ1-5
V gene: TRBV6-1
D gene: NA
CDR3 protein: CASKGGPVGNQPQHF
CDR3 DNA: TGTGCCAGCAAGGGAGGGCCCGTGGGCAATCAGCCCCAGCATTTT

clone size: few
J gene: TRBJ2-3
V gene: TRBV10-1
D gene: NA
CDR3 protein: CASSRQEWADTQYF
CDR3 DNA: TGCGCCAGCAGTCGACAGGAGTGGGCAGATACGCAGTATTTT

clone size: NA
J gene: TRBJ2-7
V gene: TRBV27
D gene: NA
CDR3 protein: CASSFVFESSYEQYF
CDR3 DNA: TGTGCCAGCAGTTTTGTTTTCGAAAGCTCCTACGAGCAGTACTTC

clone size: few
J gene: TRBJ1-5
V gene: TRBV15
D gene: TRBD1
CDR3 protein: CATSSVQGFDQPQHF
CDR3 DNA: TGTGCCACCAGCAGTGTACAGGGGTTTGATCAGCCCCAGCATTTT

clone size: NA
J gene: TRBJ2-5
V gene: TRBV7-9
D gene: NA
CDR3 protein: CASSLDRQETQYF
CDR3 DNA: TGTGCCAGCAGCTTAGACAGACAAGAGACCCAGTACTTC

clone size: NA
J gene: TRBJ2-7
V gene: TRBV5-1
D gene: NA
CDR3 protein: CASSLGPEYEQYF
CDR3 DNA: TGCGCCAGCAGCTTGGGACCTGAATACGAGCAGTACTTC

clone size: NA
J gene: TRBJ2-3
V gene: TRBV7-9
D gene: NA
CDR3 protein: CASSLVYTDTQYF
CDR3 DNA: TGTGCCAGCAGCTTAGTATACACAGATACGCAGTATTTT

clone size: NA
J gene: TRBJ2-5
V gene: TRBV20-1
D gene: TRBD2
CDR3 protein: CSARAGVLQETQYF
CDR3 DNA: TGCAGTGCTAGGGCGGGAGTGTTACAAGAGACCCAGTACTTC

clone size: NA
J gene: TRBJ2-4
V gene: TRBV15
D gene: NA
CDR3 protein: CATSRDYGGLAKNIQYF
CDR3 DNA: TGTGCCACCAGCAGAGATTACGGGGGACTAGCCAAAAACATTCAGTACTTC

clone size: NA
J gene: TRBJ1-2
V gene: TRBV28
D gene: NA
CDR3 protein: CVSGRPGVGYTF
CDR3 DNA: TGTGTCAGCGGACGACCAGGGGTAGGCTACACCTTC

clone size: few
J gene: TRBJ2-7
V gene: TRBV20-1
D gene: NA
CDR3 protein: CSALRRRAEQYF
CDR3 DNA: TGCAGTGCCCTCAGGCGGAGAGCCGAGCAGTACTTC

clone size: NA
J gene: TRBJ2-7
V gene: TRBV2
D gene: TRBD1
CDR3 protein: CASSQQGREQYF
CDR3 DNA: TGTGCCAGCAGTCAACAGGGGCGGGAGCAGTACTTC

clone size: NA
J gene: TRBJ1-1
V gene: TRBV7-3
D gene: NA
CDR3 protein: CASSLSVNTEAFF
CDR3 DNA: TGTGCCAGCAGCTTATCAGTGAACACTGAAGCTTTCTTT

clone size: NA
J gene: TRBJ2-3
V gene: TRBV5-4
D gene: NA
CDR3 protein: CASSLGQPTDTQYF
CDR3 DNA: TGTGCCAGCAGCTTGGGTCAGCCCACAGATACGCAGTATTTT

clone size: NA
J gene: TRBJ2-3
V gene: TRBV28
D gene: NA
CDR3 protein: CASSPGRKTQYF
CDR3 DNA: TGTGCCAGCAGTCCCGGTAGAAAGACGCAGTATTTT

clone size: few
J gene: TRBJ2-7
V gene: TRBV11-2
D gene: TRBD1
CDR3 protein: CASSLGAGQAYEQYF
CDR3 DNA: TGTGCCAGCAGCTTAGGCGCCGGACAGGCCTACGAGCAGTACTTC

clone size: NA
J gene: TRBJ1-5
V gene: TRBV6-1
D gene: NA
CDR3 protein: CASSPRGGHQPQHF
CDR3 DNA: TGTGCCAGCAGCCCCAGGGGAGGCCATCAGCCCCAGCATTTT

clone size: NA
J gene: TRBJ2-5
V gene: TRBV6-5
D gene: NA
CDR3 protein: CASSFLGRQETQYF
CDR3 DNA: TGTGCCAGCAGTTTCTTGGGACGGCAAGAGACCCAGTACTTC

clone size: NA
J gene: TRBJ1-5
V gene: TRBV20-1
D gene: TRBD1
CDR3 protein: CSARGTGFPNQPQHF
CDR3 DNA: TGCAGTGCTAGAGGGACAGGGTTTCCCAATCAGCCCCAGCATTTT

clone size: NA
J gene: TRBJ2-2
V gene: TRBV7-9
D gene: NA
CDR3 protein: CASSFVDRAGELFF
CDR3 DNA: TGTGCCAGCAGCTTTGTAGATAGGGCCGGGGAGCTGTTTTTT

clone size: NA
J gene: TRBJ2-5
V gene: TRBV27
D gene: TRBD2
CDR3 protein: CASSGSGRVETQYF
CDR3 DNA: TGTGCCAGCAGCGGTAGCGGGAGGGTAGAGACCCAGTACTTC

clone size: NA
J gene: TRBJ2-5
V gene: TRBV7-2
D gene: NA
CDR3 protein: CASSLDPGGRFLETQYF
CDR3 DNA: TGTGCCAGCAGCTTAGACCCCGGGGGGCGGTTTCTAGAGACCCAGTACTTC

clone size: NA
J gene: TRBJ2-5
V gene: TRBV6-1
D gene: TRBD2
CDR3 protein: CASSLRLAGATETQYF
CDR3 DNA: TGTGCCAGCAGTCTGAGACTAGCGGGAGCGACGGAGACCCAGTACTTC

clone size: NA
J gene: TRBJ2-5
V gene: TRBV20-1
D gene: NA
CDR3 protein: CSARVRSKETQYF
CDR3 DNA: TGCAGTGCCAGAGTACGGAGCAAAGAGACCCAGTACTTC

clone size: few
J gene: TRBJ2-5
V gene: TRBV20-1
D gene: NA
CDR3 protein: CSIVGGETQYF
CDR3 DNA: TGCAGCATAGTCGGCGGGGAGACCCAGTACTTC

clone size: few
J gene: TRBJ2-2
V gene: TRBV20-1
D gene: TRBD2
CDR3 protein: CSAGGLAGSGELFF
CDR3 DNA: TGCAGTGCTGGAGGACTAGCGGGATCCGGGGAGCTGTTTTTT

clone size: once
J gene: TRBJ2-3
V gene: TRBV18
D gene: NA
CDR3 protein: CASRITDTQYF
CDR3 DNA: TGTGCCAGCCGAATCACAGATACGCAGTATTTT